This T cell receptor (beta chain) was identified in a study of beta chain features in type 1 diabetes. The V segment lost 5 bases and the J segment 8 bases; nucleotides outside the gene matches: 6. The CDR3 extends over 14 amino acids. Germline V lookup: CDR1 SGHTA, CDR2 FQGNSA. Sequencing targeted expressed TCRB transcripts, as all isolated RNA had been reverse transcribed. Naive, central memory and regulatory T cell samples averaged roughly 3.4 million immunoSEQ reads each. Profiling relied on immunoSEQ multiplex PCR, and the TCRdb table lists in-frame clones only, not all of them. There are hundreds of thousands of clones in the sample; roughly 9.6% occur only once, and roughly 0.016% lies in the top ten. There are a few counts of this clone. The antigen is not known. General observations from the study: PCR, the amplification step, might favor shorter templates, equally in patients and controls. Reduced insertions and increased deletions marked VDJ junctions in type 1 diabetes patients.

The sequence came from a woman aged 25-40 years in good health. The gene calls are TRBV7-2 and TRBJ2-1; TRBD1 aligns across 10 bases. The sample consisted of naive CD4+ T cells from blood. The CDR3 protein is CASSRDRGLHEQFF. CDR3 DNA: TGTGCCAGCAGCCGGGACAGGGGCCTGCATGAGCAGTTCTTC.